One T cell receptor beta chain is described in this entry. Its antigen remains unknown. Per-sample PBMC isolation yielded at least 6.5 million cells. The data belong to a study of blood T cells in healthy people across ages. The use of a sample-barcoded 5' primer and a J-beta primer mix characterized a second PCR of about 7 to 12 cycles. Each cDNA molecule, via a template-switch adaptor with 12 random nucleotides, was tagged. Sequencing recovered at least 3 million CDR3-containing paired-end reads from each sample. TCRdb reprocessed the 5' RACE reads with MiXCR, giving one entry per CDR3 protein. Among under 2 million distinct CDR3 sequences, 34% were seen once, and the ten largest hold 10% to 12%. The CDR3 length is 11 residues. Per germline, CDR1 MNHNY and CDR2 SVGAGI (reference sequence). Study-wide findings and caveats: In these data, TCR beta diversity tracked strongly with naive T cell percentage.

The sequencing input was blood. V is TRBV6-6 and J is TRBJ2-1; D gene unclear. The J call could be wrong; TRBJ2-7 is a better fit for the DNA end. This receptor was obtained from a woman in her thirties in good health. CDR3 sequence reads: CASSVANEQYF. CDR3 nucleotides: TGTGCCAGCAGTGTGGCGAATGAGCAGTACTTC.